This TCR beta chain was captured by sequencing in a study of metastatic and nonmetastatic thyroid tumors. Turning to the study itself: Repertoire comparisons spanned blood and tumor or nodule tissue from malignant and benign thyroid patients.

Among the patients, none had received any treatment before thyroid surgery. Per the study methods: The study built a papillary thyroid cancer distant-metastasis classifier from CDR3 differences across clinicopathological groups. TCRdb re-called clones from the PCR reads using MiXCR. The V and J calls here are based on TCRdb, not the publication. The data show roughly 13,000 clones, 25% to 35% seen once. By share, this clone counts as medium-sized. Its matching antigen is unknown. The study's findings and limits: The reported finding was significantly higher TCR beta diversity in malignant thyroid tumors relative to benign nodules, in blood and tumor.

The length of the CDR3 is 17 residues. V shed 6 bases and J shed 0 bases, with 18 bases lying between them. The sequence derives from a female donor with papillary thyroid cancer or a benign thyroid nodule (not recorded which). Some clones in this sample may be carry-over from other donors' samples. The gene calls are TRBV12-3 or TRBV12-4 and TRBJ1-3, with D unclear. Source material: blood. CDR3 loop: CASSQFGRPDSGNTIYF. The DNA of the CDR3 is TGTGCCAGCAGCCAATTCGGACGCCCCGACTCTGGAAACACCATATATTTT.